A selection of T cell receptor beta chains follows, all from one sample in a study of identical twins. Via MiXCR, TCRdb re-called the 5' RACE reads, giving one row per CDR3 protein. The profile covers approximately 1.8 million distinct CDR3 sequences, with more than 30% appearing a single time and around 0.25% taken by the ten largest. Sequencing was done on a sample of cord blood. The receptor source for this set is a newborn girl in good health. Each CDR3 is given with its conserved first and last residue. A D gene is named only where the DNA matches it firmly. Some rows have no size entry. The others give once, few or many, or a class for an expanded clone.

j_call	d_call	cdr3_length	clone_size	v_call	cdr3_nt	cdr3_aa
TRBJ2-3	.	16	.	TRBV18	TGTGCCAGCTCACCACCGCGGAGCATTGGCACAGATACGCAGTATTTT	CASSPPRSIGTDTQYF
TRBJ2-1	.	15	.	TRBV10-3	TGTGCCATGAGTGGGTCGCTGGGGGCACACAATGAGCAGTTCTTC	CAMSGSLGAHNEQFF
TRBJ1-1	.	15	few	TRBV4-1	TGCGCCAGCAGCCAAGGAGAACAGGGGAACACTGAAGCTTTCTTT	CASSQGEQGNTEAFF
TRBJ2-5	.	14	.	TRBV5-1	TGCGCCAGCAGCCCACTCTCTAAAAAGGGGACCCAGTACTTC	CASSPLSKKGTQYF
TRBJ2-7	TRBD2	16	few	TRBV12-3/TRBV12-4	TGTGCCAGCAGTTCCAGAAAGCCGGGACTAGCTCGCGAGCAGTACTTC	CASSSRKPGLAREQYF
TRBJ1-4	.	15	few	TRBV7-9	TGTGCCAGCAGCTTCCACAGGGTCAAGGACGAAAAACTGTTTTTT	CASSFHRVKDEKLFF
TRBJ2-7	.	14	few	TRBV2	TGTGCCAGCAGTGAGAGGGTTCTCTCCTACGAGCAGTACTTC	CASSERVLSYEQYF
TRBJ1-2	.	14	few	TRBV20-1	TGCAGTGCTAGGGAACAGGGAAGAACTATGGGCTACACCTTC	CSAREQGRTMGYTF
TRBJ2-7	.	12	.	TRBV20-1	TGCAGTGCTAGAGTGCAGGGGAGGGAGCAGTACTTC	CSARVQGREQYF
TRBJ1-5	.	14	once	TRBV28	TGTGCCAGCAGTCAAACCGGGCCCCCAGGGCCCCAGCATTTT	CASSQTGPPGPQHF
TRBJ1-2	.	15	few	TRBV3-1	TGTGCCAGCAGCCCACCTGCGGGGCCAAATTATGGCTACACCTTC	CASSPPAGPNYGYTF
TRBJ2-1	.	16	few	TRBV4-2	TGTGCCAGCAGTCGCAAGATCTTAGGCGGCTACAATGAGCAGTTCTTC	CASSRKILGGYNEQFF
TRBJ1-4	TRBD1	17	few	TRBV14	TGTGCCAGCAGCCACCCCATGGGGGGGACAGGGGACGAAAAACTGTTTTTT	CASSHPMGGTGDEKLFF
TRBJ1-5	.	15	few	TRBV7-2	TGTGCCAGCAGTTTGAAAGGTGGTAGCAATCAGCCCCAGCATTTT	CASSLKGGSNQPQHF
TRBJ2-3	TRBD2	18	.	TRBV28	TGTGCCAGCAGTTTATCCCTAACGACTAGCGGGAAAACAGATACGCAGTATTTT	CASSLSLTTSGKTDTQYF
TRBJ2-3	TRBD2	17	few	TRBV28	TGTGCCAGCAGTGACCCGGGACTAGCGGGATACTCAGATACGCAGTATTTT	CASSDPGLAGYSDTQYF
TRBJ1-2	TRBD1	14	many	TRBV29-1	TGCAGCGTTTGGACGACAGGGGAGAACTATGGCTACACCTTC	CSVWTTGENYGYTF
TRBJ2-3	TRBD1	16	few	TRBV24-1	TGTGCCACCAGTGAGCCGGGACAGGGCTTCACAGATACGCAGTATTTT	CATSEPGQGFTDTQYF
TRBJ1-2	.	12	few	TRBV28	TGTGCCACTAGGACAACTGACTATGGCTACACCTTC	CATRTTDYGYTF
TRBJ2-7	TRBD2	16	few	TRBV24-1	TGTGCCACCAGTGACCCTCGGACTAGCGGGAGCTACGAGCAGTACTTC	CATSDPRTSGSYEQYF
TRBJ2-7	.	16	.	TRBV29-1	TGCAGCGTTGAAGATCCGGGACGACGAGGCTACAATGAGCAGTACTTC	CSVEDPGRRGYNEQYF
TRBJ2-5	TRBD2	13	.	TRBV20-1	TGCAGTGCCAGAGCGGGAGGACGCAATGAGCAGTACTTC	CSARAGGRNEQYF
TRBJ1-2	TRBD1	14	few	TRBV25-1	TGTGCCAGCAGTGAGCCGACAGGGTGGGATGGCTACACCTTC	CASSEPTGWDGYTF
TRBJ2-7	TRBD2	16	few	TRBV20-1	TGCAGTGCTAGTTCTAGCGGGGGGGGGAGCTCCTACGAGCAGTACTTC	CSASSSGGGSSYEQYF
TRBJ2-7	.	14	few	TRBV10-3	TGTGCCATCAGTGACTCAAACCAGGGTAACGAGCAGTACTTC	CAISDSNQGNEQYF
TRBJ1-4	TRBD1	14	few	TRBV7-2	TGTGCCAGCAGCTTAGGAGGGGGCGATGAAAAACTGTTTTTT	CASSLGGGDEKLFF
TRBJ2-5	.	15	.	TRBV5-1	TGCGCCAGCAGCTTCCCCCAGGGAGTGGAAGAGACCCAGTACTTC	CASSFPQGVEETQYF
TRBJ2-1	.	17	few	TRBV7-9	TGTGCCAGCAGCTTCCCAGTTGGGTGGAGATCCTACAATGAGCAGTTCTTC	CASSFPVGWRSYNEQFF
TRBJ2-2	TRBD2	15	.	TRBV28	TGTGCCAGCAGTTTACTAGCGGGAGCCGTCGGGGAGCTGTTTTTT	CASSLLAGAVGELFF
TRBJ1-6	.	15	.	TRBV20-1	TGCAGTGCTAGAGACCCTTCTAGGGGTAATTCACCCCTCCACTTT	CSARDPSRGNSPLHF
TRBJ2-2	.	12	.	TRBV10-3	TGTGCCATCAGTGTCGATGGCGGGGAGCTGTTTTTT	CAISVDGGELFF
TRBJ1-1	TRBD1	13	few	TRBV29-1	TGCAGCGTTCGGACAGGGAGGGACACTGAAGCTTTCTTT	CSVRTGRDTEAFF
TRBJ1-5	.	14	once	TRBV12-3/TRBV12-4	TGTGCCAGCAGTTTCGCGGATAGCAATCAGCCCCAGCATTTT	CASSFADSNQPQHF
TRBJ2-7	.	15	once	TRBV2	TGTGCCAGCAGCGCGCTTTTGAAGGTCTCCTACGAGCAGTACTTC	CASSALLKVSYEQYF
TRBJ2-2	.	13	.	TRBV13	TGTGCCAGCACCAGTTCGAACACCGGGGAGCTGTTTTTT	CASTSSNTGELFF
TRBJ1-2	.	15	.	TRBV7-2	TGTGCCAGCAGCCCACTCGGACAGACCTACTATGGCTACACCTTC	CASSPLGQTYYGYTF
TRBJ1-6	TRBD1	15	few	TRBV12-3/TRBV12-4	TGTGCCAGCAGTCCGACAGGGGGCCTAAATTCACCCCTCCACTTT	CASSPTGGLNSPLHF
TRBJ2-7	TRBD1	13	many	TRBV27	TGTGCCAGCAGTTTATGGACAGGGTACGAGCAGTACTTC	CASSLWTGYEQYF
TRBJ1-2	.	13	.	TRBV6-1	TGTGCCAGCGCGCCCACAGGGTCCCATGGCTACACCTTC	CASAPTGSHGYTF
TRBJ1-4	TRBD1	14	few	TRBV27	TGTGCCAGCAGGGGGACAGCTTTTAATGAAAAACTGTTTTTT	CASRGTAFNEKLFF
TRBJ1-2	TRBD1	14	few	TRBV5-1	TGCGCCAGCAGCTTGGGGGCTGACAGGGGCGGCTACACCTTC	CASSLGADRGGYTF
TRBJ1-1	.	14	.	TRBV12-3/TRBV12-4	TGTGCCAGCATCACTGGAGGGGGAGGCGCTGAAGCTTTCTTT	CASITGGGGAEAFF
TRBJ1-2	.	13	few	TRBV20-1	TGCAGTGCCCCCCCGAGGGGGGGCGCCGTCTTCACCTTC	CSAPPRGGAVFTF
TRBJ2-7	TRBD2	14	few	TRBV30	TGTGCCTCCCCCCGACTAGCGGGGCACTACGAGCAGTACTTC	CASPRLAGHYEQYF
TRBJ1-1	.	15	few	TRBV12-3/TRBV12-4	TGTGCCAGCAGGTCCGGGAAAAACACGGACACTGAAGCTTTCTTT	CASRSGKNTDTEAFF